This TCR beta chain was observed in a study of CD8 T cells in ankylosing spondylitis. This clonotype was seen many times. No antigen is known for it. Each CDR3 protein is one row after TCRdb ran MiXCR on the 5' RACE reads. Here the sample spans some 220,000 distinct CDR3 sequences, 7% to 8% being singletons. The germline gives CDR1 DFQATT, CDR2 SNEGSKA (reference sequence). Germline trimming cut 0 bases from V and 5 bases from J; bases unmatched to any gene: 6. The length of the CDR3 is 14 residues. Study observations and caveats: Ankylosing spondylitis blood seemed to carry a telltale TCR beta motif made of under ten highly homologous variants.

The sequence was obtained from a male donor with ankylosing spondylitis. The sequencing input was blood, either unsorted or a sorted T cell fraction (not recorded which). The chain employs TRBV20-1 and TRBJ1-2, with 7 bases identical to TRBD1. The CDR3 loop is CSARDSTQGYGYTF. The CDR3 DNA is TGCAGTGCTAGAGACAGTACACAGGGGTATGGCTACACCTTC.